This T cell receptor (beta chain) is from a study of blood T cell repertoires in COVID-19. Study-wide background: The analysed material was cDNA or gDNA that came from T cells, B-cell-depleted T cells, or PBMCs.

The repertoire was sequenced with immunoSEQ multiplex PCR; TCRdb's copy has only in-frame clones and lacks some. The repertoire has approximately 22,000 clones, 70% to 90% of them found once; the top ten carry about 2.6%. With 0 bases removed from V and 8 bases from J, the gap between germline ends came to 19 bases. This CDR3 has 16 amino acids. Germline V gene data show CDR1 as SGHDN and CDR2 as FVKESK. The specimen sequenced was peripheral blood. The TCR sequence derives from a woman in her seventies with COVID-19, enrolled during active disease. This chain joins TRBV14 and TRBJ1-2; D not resolved. CDR3 nucleotide sequence: TGTGCCAGCAGCCAAGACGGGTTAGGTCCCGTCTACGGCTACACCTTC. This encodes CASSQDGLGPVYGYTF.